This T cell receptor (beta chain) derives from a study of identical twins. Only healthy Caucasians were enrolled as donors. Addition of a universal primer site occurred through template switching, and cDNA carried unique molecular identifiers. TCRdb recomputed calls from the 5' RACE reads with MiXCR, one row per CDR3 protein. This table has around 550,000 distinct CDR3 sequences, approximately 14% appearing once. Regarding the study as a whole: There was an excess of low generation probability in the out-of-frame alpha sequences that twins shared. For out-of-frame beta sequences, excess twin sharing was weaker.

There are 13 residues in the CDR3. Trimming left V 7 bases short and J 3 bases short, with 12 bases between. In this sample, this clonotype turned up a few times. Its antigen is unknown. This sample also belongs to another study, concerning yellow fever vaccine responses in identical twins.

This TCR came from a woman aged 18-29 years in good health. The chain is built from TRBV12-3 or TRBV12-4 and TRBJ1-1; tentatively, D is TRBD1 (5 bases). Material: CD4+ T cells sorted from blood. In nucleotides, the CDR3 is TGTGCCAGCACTTATCGGGGGTACACTGAAGCTTTCTTT. This translates into CASTYRGYTEAFF.